A single sample gave rise to the 19 T cell receptor beta chains below, sequenced in a study of blood T cell repertoires in COVID-19. TCRdb's table, derived via immunoSEQ multiplex PCR, lists solely in-frame clones and lacks some. This table holds over 130,000 clones, around 82% found once. Sequencing was performed on PBMCs or T cells enriched from blood (not recorded which). These receptors all stem from a man between 45 and 60 years old in a cohort exposed to, infected with or recovered from COVID-19 (not recorded which).

As for this clone: An end of the junction differs from the germline gene, which may be a read error. The V call is TRBV6-1, the J call TRBJ2-4; TRBD2 is a possible D gene (5 bases). CDR1 and CDR2 (germline): MNHNS, SASEGT. This CDR3 has 17 amino acids. This CDR3 is CASSQAGFAPGENIQYF. As DNA, the CDR3 is TGTGCCAGCAGTCAAGCCGGGTTTGCCCCCGGGGAAAACATTCAGTACTTC.

This clone appeared once. The chain recombines TRBV13 with TRBJ1-4; weak D call: TRBD1 (5 bases). The germline CDR1 and CDR2 sequences are PRHDT and FYEKMQ (reference sequence). This CDR3 comprises 16 residues. Trimming cost V 4 bases and J 1 base, with 13 bases left between them. CDR3 bases: TGTGCCAGCAGCTCCGTCGGGGGGGTAACTAATGAAAAACTGTTTTTT. It codes for CASSSVGGVTNEKLFF. Full variable domain (remainder filled in from reference TRBV13 and TRBJ1-4): AAGVIQSPRHLIKEKRETATLKCYPIPRHDTVYWYQQGPGQDPQFLISFYEKMQSDKGSIPDRFSAQQFSDYHSELNMSSLELGDSALYFCASSSVGGVTNEKLFFGSGTQLSVL.

This clone occurred once. The chain uses TRBV2 and TRBJ1-2; D is uncertain. The CDR3 sequence is 12 residues long. Trimming stripped 4 bases from V and 4 bases from J, with 7 bases between. CDR1 and CDR2 from the germline V gene are SNHLY and FYNNEI. CDR3 loop: CASSVSGYGYTF. In nucleotides, the CDR3 is TGTGCCAGCAGTGTATCCGGCTATGGCTACACCTTC. The whole variable domain, remainder taken from reference TRBV2 and TRBJ1-2, is EPEVTQTPSHQVTQMGQEVILRCVPISNHLYFYWYRQILGQKVEFLVSFYNNEISEKSEIFDDQFSVERPDGSNFTLKIRSTKLEDSAMYFCASSVSGYGYTFGSGTRLTVV.

The table lists this clone with a few counts. The chain carries TRBV5-4 and TRBJ2-4; D might be TRBD1 (5 bases). Trimming pared 0 bases from V and 6 bases from J, leaving 7 bases between. CDR3 length equals 13 residues. Germline V gene sequence: CDR1 SGHNT, CDR2 YYREEE (reference sequence). The CDR3, as DNA: TGTGCCAGCAGCTTGGTGCAGGGAAACATTCAGTACTTC. Residues: CASSLVQGNIQYF.

The rearrangement links TRBV4-1 to TRBJ1-4; D not resolved. V was shortened by 3 bases and J by 5 bases, with 13 bases between the two germline ends. Germline assignment: CDR1 MGHRA and CDR2 YSYEKL. The CDR3 has 15 amino acids. The CDR3 region is CASSQTETGNEKLFF. The CDR3 region has the DNA TGCGCCAGCAGCCAGACGGAGACGGGGAATGAAAAACTGTTTTTT.

The chain is built from TRBV29-1 and TRBJ2-1; 9 nucleotides agree with TRBD1. This CDR3 comprises 13 residues. V trimming: 7 bases; J trimming: 7 bases; junction bases outside the gene matches: 8. Germline values: CDR1 SQVTM, CDR2 ANQGSEA. In DNA, the CDR3 is TGCAGCGACGGGACAGGGAGGAGGAATGAGCAGTTCTTC. Translating gives CSDGTGRRNEQFF.

The J gene is TRBJ1-3, the V gene TRBV13, with a possible D match to TRBD1 (5 bases). The CDR3 is 16 residues long. Germline V CDR1 and CDR2: PRHDT, FYEKMQ (reference sequence). Trimming cost V 5 bases and J 0 bases, with 14 bases left between them. CDR3 sequence: CASSARTLGSGNTIYF. Written as DNA, the CDR3 is TGTGCCAGCAGCGCTAGGACACTCGGCTCTGGAAACACCATATATTTT.

This clone was counted once. The chain employs TRBV10-3 and TRBJ1-2, with 8 positions matching TRBD1. The CDR3 runs 13 residues. The germline CDR1 and CDR2 sequences are ENHRY and SYGVKD. The trim removed 0 bases at V and 8 bases at J, leaving 2 bases unmatched. CDR3 amino acids: CAISESNRGGYTF. CDR3 in DNA: TGTGCCATCAGTGAGTCGAACAGGGGGGGCTACACCTTC.

The genes are TRBV12-3 or TRBV12-4 and TRBJ2-7; D call uncertain. This CDR3 contains 11 residues. V lost 5 bases to trimming and J lost 6 bases, with 8 bases between them. CDR3 region: CASSVDFEQYF. The CDR3 DNA is TGTGCCAGCAGTGTCGACTTCGAGCAGTACTTC.

This clone has just a few counts. This chain connects TRBV30 to TRBJ1-3; no reliable D call. The CDR3 length is 12 residues. Germline-derived CDR1 and CDR2 are GTSNPN and SVGIG (reference sequence). V was clipped by 5 bases and J by 0 bases, with 5 bases between them. The CDR3 reads CAWHSSGNTIYF. CDR3 nucleotide sequence: TGTGCCTGGCACAGCTCTGGAAACACCATATATTTT.

This clone was recorded only once. The rearrangement links TRBV6-5 to TRBJ1-3, with D unresolved. V shed 3 bases and J shed 0 bases, with 12 bases lying between them. The length of the CDR3 is 16 residues. In germline, CDR1 is MNHEY, CDR2 SVGAGI. The CDR3 is CASSYFPLYSGNTIYF. CDR3 nucleotides: TGTGCCAGCAGTTATTTTCCTCTGTACTCTGGAAACACCATATATTTT.

This clone was recorded only once. The genes are TRBV5-1 and TRBJ1-3; tentatively, D is TRBD1 (6 bases). The ends were cut back, 2 bases at V and 3 bases at J, with 12 bases in the middle. From germline, CDR1 is SGHRS and CDR2 YFSETQ. This CDR3 contains 15 residues. CDR3 sequence reads: CASSLQGAHGNTIYF. The CDR3 DNA reads TGCGCCAGCAGCTTACAGGGAGCTCATGGAAACACCATATATTTT.

The CDR3, as DNA: TGTGCCAGCAGTTTATATCAGGGACTGGAAGCTTTCTTT. Translation: CASSLYQGLEAFF. The chain uses TRBV27 and TRBJ1-1, with D maybe TRBD1 (5 bases). The length of the CDR3 is 13 residues. The germline CDR1 and CDR2 sequences are MNHEY and SMNVEV (reference sequence). Trimming pared 1 base from V and 8 bases from J, leaving 11 bases between.

This chain uses TRBV18 with TRBJ1-1; D is possibly TRBD1 (5 bases). CDR1 is KGHSH and CDR2 is LQKENI in the germline V gene. The CDR3 loop spans 15 amino acids. Trimming stripped 3 bases from V and 1 base from J, with 12 bases between. The CDR3 DNA reads TGTGCCAGCTCACCCCAGCGGGGGGGGAACACTGAAGCTTTCTTT. Residues: CASSPQRGGNTEAFF.

The V and J genes are TRBV6-2 or TRBV6-3 and TRBJ2-5; unclear D gene. The CDR3 loop spans 13 amino acids. Germline V lookup: CDR1 MNHEY, CDR2 SVGEGT. V lost 6 bases, J lost 10 bases, and 18 bases lay in between. The CDR3 coding sequence is TGTGCCAGCAGCCCCGACGTCTCGAGGATCCAGTACTTC. Translated, it gives CASSPDVSRIQYF.

The V gene is TRBV7-8, the J gene TRBJ2-7; D may be TRBD1 (5 bases). Germline V CDR1 and CDR2: SGHVS, FQNEAQ. Trimming pared 2 bases from V and 7 bases from J, leaving 12 bases between. The CDR3 covers 13 residues. CDR3 nucleotides: TGTGCCAGCAGCTTACTCAGGGATAGGGAGCAGTACTTC. Its protein product is CASSLLRDREQYF.

J is TRBJ1-4 and V is TRBV2; D unclear. Trimming pared 7 bases from V and 7 bases from J, leaving 16 bases between. CDR1 and CDR2 (germline): SNHLY, FYNNEI. This CDR3 is built from 14 residues. The DNA for the CDR3 is TGTGCCAGCACCGAGAAGGACTTTGGTGAAAAACTGTTTTTT. It is translated as CASTEKDFGEKLFF.

The chain links TRBV5-1 to TRBJ2-1, with 7 bases identical to TRBD2. This CDR3 has 16 residues. Germline V CDR1 and CDR2: SGHRS, YFSETQ. V trimming: 0 bases; J trimming: 6 bases; junction bases outside the gene matches: 9. The CDR3 bases are TGCGCCAGCAGCTTGGGTGCTAGCGGAGGGATCAATGAGCAGTTCTTC. Encoded protein: CASSLGASGGINEQFF.

J is TRBJ1-5 and V is TRBV28; 7 bases match TRBD1. The CDR3 runs to 15 residues. Germline trimming cut 5 bases from V and 5 bases from J; bases unmatched to any gene: 9. Per the germline V gene, CDR1 is MDHEN and CDR2 is SYDVKM. The CDR3 coding sequence is TGTGCCAGCAGTGACCAGGGACAGACGTATCAGCCCCAGCATTTT. Its protein is CASSDQGQTYQPQHF.